The next 5 T cell receptor beta chains were all read from a single sample in a study of early T cells in non-severe SARS-CoV-2 infection. TCRdb fed the 5' RACE reads into MiXCR, producing one record per CDR3 protein. The sample yields under 85,000 distinct CDR3 sequences, around 10% seen once. Source material: whole blood. These receptor sequences come from an adult who was a healthcare worker with PCR-confirmed SARS-CoV-2 infection or an uninfected control (not recorded which).

This clonotype was seen ten or more times. V and J are TRBV5-1 and TRBJ1-1; D is perhaps TRBD1 (6 bases). The length of the CDR3 is 13 residues. The V and J ends lost 0 bases and 6 bases respectively, with 9 bases between them. The germline gives CDR1 SGHRS, CDR2 YFSETQ. For the CDR3, the DNA is TGCGCCAGCAGCTTGGTAAGGGGGGCTGAAGCTTTCTTT. Amino acid sequence: CASSLVRGAEAFF.

A word on this clonotype: At one boundary the junction diverges from the germline segment, which might be a read error. This chain links TRBV7-2 with TRBJ2-7; D uncertain. Germline V CDR1 and CDR2: SGHTA, FQGNSA. The CDR3 consists of 13 residues. The CDR3 region has the DNA TGTGCCAGCAGCTTAACCAGCTCCCACGAGCAGTACTTC. This sequence encodes CASSLTSSHEQYF.

This clonotype was counted ten times or more. The V gene is TRBV28, the J gene TRBJ2-4; TRBD2 is a possible D gene (7 bases). Germline V CDR1 and CDR2: MDHEN, SYDVKM. V lost 4 bases to trimming and J lost 4 bases, with 17 bases between them. This CDR3 has 16 residues. This chain's CDR3 is CASSSRGALLKNIQYF. Here the CDR3 DNA reads TGTGCCAGCAGTTCCCGGGGGGCCCTACTAAAAAACATTCAGTACTTC.

The chain uses TRBV6-1 and TRBJ2-1; 14 positions match TRBD2. This CDR3 has 20 amino acids. Germline CDR1 MNHNS, CDR2 SASEGT. With V trimmed by 0 bases and J by 3 bases, 10 bases remained unmatched. CDR3 nucleotides: TGTGCCAGCAGTGAAGCTCACCGACTAGCGGGAGGGCCTAACTACAATGAGCAGTTCTTC. Protein sequence: CASSEAHRLAGGPNYNEQFF.

This clonotype was counted many times. The CDR3 loop is CASSSGPEQFF. As DNA, the CDR3 is TGTGCCAGCAGCTCCGGACCCGAGCAGTTCTTC. The chain combines TRBV7-6 with TRBJ2-1; D remains unclear. From germline, CDR1 is SGHVS and CDR2 FNYEAQ. The V end was cut by 4 bases, the J end by 10 bases, with 8 bases between. The CDR3 length is 11 residues.